The TCR beta chain under discussion was sequenced for a study of human T cells and chemical hapten exposure (dated by TCRdb to the early 2020s). In the study overall: For sensitization, 2% DPC in acetone was applied to a roughly 2 cm by roughly 2 cm area of upper inner arm skin. Weekly therapeutic DPC doses were additionally applied to the scalp of patients throughout the approximately 25-week study period. Patch testing was done on the upper back using Finn chambers containing 0.01% DPC, and results were scored after 6 days according to International Contact Dermatitis Research Group standards. Most of the patients in the cohort were female, and the cohort covered alopecia areata with under or over 50% scalp involvement, alopecia totalis and alopecia universalis. The libraries were sequenced as a pool, and the TCR yield per sample differed mostly because of small variations in library volumes within the pool. The study tracked peripheral blood TCR repertoire changes in vivo during primary and secondary sensitization to the hapten diphenylcyclopropenone (DPC) in alopecia patients. Blood samples were taken from patients before sensitization (week 0) and at 2, 6 and about 24 weeks after DPC sensitization. Blood for TCR sequencing was provided by twenty-nine alopecia patients at one to four time points (pre-sensitization, 2, 6 and 24 weeks).

In this sample, this clonotype turned up a few times. Its antigen is still unknown. Qualities for individual bases were not recorded, and no much larger clone is one base off. Sample time point, as interpreted from the label and publication: patch test 1, 2 weeks after DPC sensitization. This sample's treatment or condition label indicates: therapeutic diphenylcyclopropenone sensitization with weekly scalp DPC. At every patch-test visit, the blood draw took place before the patch test was put on. Patients were considered eligible if aged 18 to 70, diagnosed with alopecia and deemed suitable for DPC therapy, and patients were excluded if pregnant. Total RNA was isolated from unfractionated whole blood collected in Tempus Blood RNA tubes. The research as a whole found: After repeated subsampling, the strength of the expansion versus patch-test correlation and the threshold at which it became significant changed. Expanded TCRs formed significantly more large CDR3 similarity clusters than pre-sensitization or healthy control sets, consistent with antigen-driven responses. Alopecia, a presumed autoimmune disease, was present in all patients, so the immune response of the patients might differ from that of healthy individuals. A positive correlation was found between the number of PT1 expanded TCRs and patch test score, with significance reached at thresholds 8, 16 and 32 but not 4. DPC sensitization did not change the number of TCRs with a frequency above 1 in 1000, and there was no evidence of changes in global repertoire structure.

The CDR3 starts with the cysteine, ends with the phenylalanine, and has 15 residues. The kept DNA is CDR3 alone, 45 bases in frame from the first base. CDR1 is given as LGHNT and CDR2 as FRNRAP, both from the germline V gene. A distance of 12 bases separates the germline ends of V and J, which lose 3 bases and 6 bases respectively. The receptor library was made with RACE. The sample was run on a NextSeq 500. During library preparation, unique molecular identifiers were attached to individual cDNA molecules so that TCRs could be counted in a quantitative, reproducible way. Both TCR alpha and TCR beta chains were sequenced from each blood RNA sample. In the original analysis: A median of around 96,000 TCRs per sample was observed, with a range of roughly 20,000 to 750,000. The Decombinator software suite was used to annotate the V, J and CDR3 of the TCR reads. For the PS versus PT1 abundance plots, all samples were subsampled to the same number of TCRs (28,000). TCRs were defined as expanded if absent before sensitization and observed at least eight times at the 2-week time point. The public reads were reprocessed in TCRdb via fastp at Q25 and MiXCR, keeping in-frame beta chains. Identical CDR3 proteins give one entry, which carries the most common genes and DNA. These V and J calls originate from TCRdb's pipeline instead of the authors' own analysis. For this sample there are approximately 73,000 distinct CDR3 sequences; about a tenth appear just once. Under 1.5% of the sample lies in the top ten.

Sequenced here: whole blood, sampled in connection with sensitization to the hapten diphenylcyclopropenone (DPC). The chain is made from TRBV12-5 and TRBJ1-6; the D gene is perhaps TRBD1, on 5 matching bases. This TCR derives from a woman aged 45-65 years with alopecia areata. Some clones in this sample may be carry-over from other donors' samples. At the DNA level, the sequence is TGTGCTAGTGGTTTAATTGACAGCCCTAATTCACCCCTCCACTTT. It is translated as CASGLIDSPNSPLHF.